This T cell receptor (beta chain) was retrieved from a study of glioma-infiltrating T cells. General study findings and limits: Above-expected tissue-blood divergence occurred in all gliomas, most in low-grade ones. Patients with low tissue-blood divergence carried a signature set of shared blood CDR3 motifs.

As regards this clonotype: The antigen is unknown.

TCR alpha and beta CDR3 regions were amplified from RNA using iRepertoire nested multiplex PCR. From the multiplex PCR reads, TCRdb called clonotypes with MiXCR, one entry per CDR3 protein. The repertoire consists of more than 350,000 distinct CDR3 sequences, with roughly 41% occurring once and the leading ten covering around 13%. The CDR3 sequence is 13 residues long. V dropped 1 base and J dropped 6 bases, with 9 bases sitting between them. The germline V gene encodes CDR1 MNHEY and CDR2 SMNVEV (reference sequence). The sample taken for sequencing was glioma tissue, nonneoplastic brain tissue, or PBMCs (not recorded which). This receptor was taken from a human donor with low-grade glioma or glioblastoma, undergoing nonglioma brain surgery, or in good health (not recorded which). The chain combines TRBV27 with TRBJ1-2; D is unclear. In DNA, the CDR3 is TGTGCCAGCAGTTTATTCGGGAGTAATGGCTACACCTTC. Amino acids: CASSLFGSNGYTF.